One and the same sample provided the 26 T cell receptor beta chains below, sequenced in a study of T cells in localized non-small cell lung cancer. Clones were sequenced by immunoSEQ multiplex PCR, and TCRdb holds only the in-frame ones, with some missing. Seen here are under 150,000 clones, roughly nine tenths observed once, and the top ten hold 1.7%. The sample here was peripheral blood, taken before any cancer treatment. All receptors come from a female donor of 60 years or more with stage I lung adenocarcinoma.

The chain is built from TRBV30 and TRBJ2-2, with a tentative D call TRBD1 (5 bases). The CDR3 contains 15 residues. Germline CDR1 GTSNPN, CDR2 SVGIG (reference sequence). V was clipped by 2 bases and J by 6 bases, with 16 bases between them. The CDR3 DNA reads TGTGCCTGGAGTCCGCCGAAGGCAGGGTCCGGGGAGCTGTTTTTT. Translated: CAWSPPKAGSGELFF.

The CDR3 coding sequence is TGTGCCAGCAGCGTAGGGCAGAGCGGGGAGCTGTTTTTT. Translated: CASSVGQSGELFF. The chain links TRBV9 to TRBJ2-2; D is undetermined. Germline-derived CDR1 and CDR2 are SGDLS and YYNGEE. The CDR3 extends over 13 amino acids. Trimming pared 0 bases from V and 7 bases from J, leaving 7 bases between.

This chain connects TRBV2 to TRBJ2-2; possible D gene TRBD2, 5 bases. Trimming cost V 2 bases and J 4 bases, with 14 bases left between them. This CDR3 has 16 residues. The germline V gene encodes CDR1 SNHLY and CDR2 FYNNEI. Here the CDR3 DNA reads TGTGCCAGCAGTGAACCACGGACTGGTGGCACCGGGGAGCTGTTTTTT. Encoded protein: CASSEPRTGGTGELFF.

This chain uses TRBV6-5 with TRBJ1-4; possible D gene TRBD1, 6 bases. Trimming took off 5 bases at V and 5 bases at J, with 15 bases between the two ends. Germline-derived CDR1 and CDR2 are MNHEY and SVGAGI. The CDR3 runs 15 residues. CDR3 sequence reads: CASSTAGARNEKLFF. In DNA form, the CDR3 reads TGTGCCAGCAGTACCGCAGGGGCGAGAAATGAAAAACTGTTTTTT.

J is TRBJ2-7 and V is TRBV6-1; 9 bases are shared with TRBD1. V shed 1 base and J 4 bases; nucleotides not matched to a gene: 8. The V gene's germline CDR1 is MNHNS and CDR2 SASEGT. The CDR3 extends over 16 amino acids. The CDR3 is CASSEGTGQGSYEQYF. The CDR3 nucleotides read TGTGCCAGCAGTGAAGGCACGGGACAGGGATCTTACGAGCAGTACTTC.

V is TRBV5-1 and J is TRBJ1-2; TRBD1 aligns across 11 bases. Germline V gene data show CDR1 as SGHRS and CDR2 as YFSETQ. The CDR3 totals 14 residues. The V and J ends lost 7 bases and 7 bases, in that order; junction bases with no gene match: 9. CDR3: CASHLDRGQSGYTF. In nucleotides, the CDR3 is TGCGCCAGCCATTTGGACAGGGGGCAAAGTGGCTACACCTTC.

This clone was seen more than once but under ten times. In DNA, the CDR3 is TGTGCCAGCAGCCGACAGGGTTTTGGAAACACCATATATTTT. This encodes CASSRQGFGNTIYF. The rearrangement joins TRBV5-6 to TRBJ1-3, with 7 positions matching TRBD1. The CDR3 sequence is 14 residues long. V lost 4 bases to trimming and J lost 3 bases; unmatched junction nucleotides: 4. Germline assignment: CDR1 SGHDT and CDR2 YYEEEE.

J is TRBJ2-1 and V is TRBV12-5; TRBD2 agrees at 8 bases. The CDR3 spans 12 residues. CDR1 and CDR2 (germline): LGHNT, FRNRAP. Germline trimming cut 4 bases from V and 7 bases from J; bases unmatched to any gene: 0. CDR3 nucleotide sequence: TGTGCTAGTGGTTCGGGAGGGAATGAGCAGTTCTTC. This gives the protein CASGSGGNEQFF.

In this sample, this clone turned up once. The chain recombines TRBV28 with TRBJ1-2; 10 nucleotides match TRBD1. Germline lookup yields CDR1 MDHEN and CDR2 SYDVKM. V was clipped by 3 bases and J by 4 bases; unmatched bases: 11. The CDR3 has 17 amino acids. As DNA, the CDR3 is TGTGCCAGCAGTTTTGTGACAGGGGGCGCGAGTGGCTATGGCTACACCTTC. This sequence encodes CASSFVTGGASGYGYTF.

The chain uses TRBV7-2 and TRBJ2-7, with 8 bases fitting TRBD2. The J segment lost 6 bases and the V segment lost 1 base, leaving 5 bases of the junction unmatched. The germline V gene has CDR1 SGHTA and CDR2 FQGNSA. The CDR3 is 14 residues long. The CDR3 DNA reads TGTGCCAGCAGCTTAGGGGCGGGAGGAGGCGAGCAGTACTTC. Protein sequence: CASSLGAGGGEQYF.

The chain employs TRBV7-9 and TRBJ1-4; 7 bases align to TRBD1. J lost 4 bases, V lost 1 base, and 3 bases had no gene match. The CDR3 length is 15 residues. Germline V gene data show CDR1 as SEHNR and CDR2 as FQNEAQ (reference sequence). The chain's CDR3 is CASSLVGDSNEKLFF. The CDR3 DNA reads TGTGCCAGCAGCTTAGTCGGGGACAGTAATGAAAAACTGTTTTTT.

The rearrangement links TRBV19 to TRBJ2-7, with D possibly matching TRBD1 (6 bases). The CDR3 sequence is 14 residues long. Germline assignment: CDR1 LNHDA and CDR2 SQIVND (reference sequence). V was pared by 4 bases and J by 4 bases, with 14 bases between. Here the CDR3 reads CASSRGPDTYEQYF. The DNA for the CDR3 is TGTGCCAGTAGTAGGGGGCCGGACACTTACGAGCAGTACTTC.

V usage is TRBV11-3 and J usage is TRBJ2-2; possible D gene TRBD1, 5 bases. CDR1 and CDR2 (germline): SGHNT, YENEEA. Between the trimmed V and J ends, which lost 1 base and 7 bases, there was a span of 13 bases. This CDR3 comprises 15 residues. CDR3 residues: CASSLVSGSNGELFF. DNA for the CDR3: TGTGCCAGCAGCTTAGTATCAGGGTCGAACGGGGAGCTGTTTTTT.

The genes are TRBV10-3 and TRBJ2-7; D may be TRBD1 (6 bases). The germline V gene has CDR1 ENHRY and CDR2 SYGVKD. CDR3 length: 14 residues. V lost 10 bases to trimming and J lost 1 base, with 17 bases between them. For the CDR3, the DNA is TGTGCCACGAATGCCGGGACATCTTCCTACGAGCAGTACTTC. Translating gives CATNAGTSSYEQYF.

The rearrangement joins TRBV5-6 to TRBJ1-2, with 8 bases matching TRBD1. CDR3 size: 15 residues. V lost 2 bases to trimming and J lost 4 bases; unmatched junction nucleotides: 7. Per the germline V gene, CDR1 is SGHDT and CDR2 is YYEEEE. The CDR3 sequence is CASSFQGALGYGYTF. The CDR3 DNA follows: TGTGCCAGCAGCTTTCAGGGGGCCCTTGGCTATGGCTACACCTTC.

The V and J genes are TRBV2 and TRBJ1-4; unclear D gene. V was clipped by 6 bases and J by 7 bases, with 12 bases between them. Germline-derived CDR1 and CDR2 are SNHLY and FYNNEI. The CDR3 extends over 13 amino acids. The CDR3 DNA reads as TGTGCCAGCAGGCGGACGGGAAGTGAAAAACTGTTTTTT. Residues: CASRRTGSEKLFF.

In its sample, this clone was seen once. This chain joins TRBV18 and TRBJ2-1, with a tentative D call TRBD2 (5 bases). V was trimmed by 6 bases and J by 6 bases, leaving 18 bases between them. Per the germline V gene, CDR1 is KGHSH and CDR2 is LQKENI. The CDR3 spans 15 residues. The DNA for the CDR3 is TGTGCCAGCTCGACCCTCCAGGTCGGAGGCAATGAGCAGTTCTTC. Translation: CASSTLQVGGNEQFF.

The chain carries TRBV14 and TRBJ2-7, with 11 positions matching TRBD2. With V trimmed by 1 base and J by 5 bases, 4 bases remained unmatched. Germline assignment: CDR1 SGHDN and CDR2 FVKESK. CDR3 size: 15 residues. The CDR3 bases are TGTGCCAGCAGCCAAGTGACTAGCGGGATCCACGAGCAGTACTTC. This gives the protein CASSQVTSGIHEQYF. The full variable domain, completed using reference TRBV14 and TRBJ2-7, is EAGVTQFPSHSVIEKGQTVTLRCDPISGHDNLYWYRRVMGKEIKFLLHFVKESKQDESGMPNNRFLAERTGGTYSTLKVQPAELEDSGVYFCASSQVTSGIHEQYFGPGTRLTVT.

J is TRBJ2-7 and V is TRBV5-1; 8 positions agree with TRBD1. CDR3 length equals 19 residues. V was clipped by 4 bases and J by 2 bases; unmatched bases: 20. The germline gives CDR1 SGHRS, CDR2 YFSETQ. DNA for the CDR3: TGCGCCAGCAGCCCTTCAGCATTCCGGGGCAGGGGGCTTACCTACGAGCAGTACTTC. Its protein product is CASSPSAFRGRGLTYEQYF.

The chain recombines TRBV7-3 with TRBJ1-2; TRBD1 matches 9 bases. CDR1 is SGHTA and CDR2 is FQGTGA in the germline V gene. The J segment lost 6 bases and the V segment lost 4 bases, leaving 12 bases of the junction unmatched. CDR3 length: 16 residues. The CDR3 region has the DNA TGTGCCAGCAGCTCCACCGGACAGGGGAGCGTTGATGGCTACACCTTC. Residues: CASSSTGQGSVDGYTF. The full variable domain, rest sourced from reference TRBV7-3 and TRBJ1-2, is GAGVSQTPSNKVTEKGKYVELRCDPISGHTALYWYRQSLGQGPEFLIYFQGTGAADDSGLPNDRFFAVRPEGSVSTLKIQRTERGDSAVYLCASSSTGQGSVDGYTFGSGTRLTVV.

The chain links TRBV7-9 to TRBJ1-1; D gene uncertain. Germline V lookup: CDR1 SEHNR, CDR2 FQNEAQ (reference sequence). This CDR3 region has 14 residues. V lost 5 bases, J lost 5 bases, and 15 bases lay in between. CDR3 coding DNA: TGTGCCAGCAGCCCCGTTGTGGGGAGTACTGAAGCTTTCTTT. It is translated as CASSPVVGSTEAFF.

J is TRBJ1-1 and V is TRBV7-6; D possibly corresponds to TRBD1 (5 bases). This CDR3 spans 15 amino acids. Trimming left V 6 bases short and J 5 bases short, with 19 bases between. The V gene's germline CDR1 is SGHVS and CDR2 FNYEAQ. The CDR3, as DNA: TGTGCCAGCAGACCCGAGCCGTCGGGGGATACTGAAGCTTTCTTT. Translating gives CASRPEPSGDTEAFF.

The chain employs TRBV28 and TRBJ1-5; D unclear. V lost 1 base and J 6 bases, leaving 10 bases between the germline ends. Germline V gene data show CDR1 as MDHEN and CDR2 as SYDVKM. The CDR3 consists of 14 residues. The CDR3 loop reads CASSLSTSGQPQHF. Written as DNA, the CDR3 is TGTGCCAGCAGTTTATCCACCTCGGGTCAGCCCCAGCATTTT.

This chain connects TRBV5-1 to TRBJ2-6; no reliable D call. Germline lookup yields CDR1 SGHRS and CDR2 YFSETQ. This CDR3 spans 15 amino acids. Trimming cost V 1 base and J 0 bases, with 5 bases left between them. This CDR3 reads CASSLTGSGANVLTF. Written as DNA, the CDR3 is TGCGCCAGCAGCTTGACGGGCTCTGGGGCCAACGTCCTGACTTTC.

This chain uses TRBV28 with TRBJ2-7; D is undetermined. Germline-derived CDR1 and CDR2 are MDHEN and SYDVKM. The CDR3 contains 13 residues. V shed 7 bases and J shed 5 bases, with 15 bases lying between them. This CDR3 is CASNTVRRHEQYF. In nucleotides, the CDR3 is TGTGCCAGCAACACCGTAAGGCGACACGAGCAGTACTTC.

The chain has TRBV29-1 and TRBJ2-3; 7 bases line up with TRBD1. The ends lost 0 bases at V and 3 bases at J; junction bases unmatched: 3. Germline V lookup: CDR1 SQVTM, CDR2 ANQGSEA. The CDR3 runs 14 residues. The CDR3 coding sequence is TGCAGCGTTGAAGAGGCACAGGGGACAGATACGCAGTATTTT. Translating it yields CSVEEAQGTDTQYF.